This is a list of T cell receptor beta chains from one sample in a study of breast tumors, draining lymph nodes, adjacent tissues. Each CDR3 protein is one row after TCRdb ran MiXCR on the multiplex PCR reads. Of about 200,000 distinct CDR3 sequences listed, around 33% are singletons. The specimen was axillary lymph node tissue. These receptors all come from a female donor with breast cancer. Some clones in this sample may be carry-over from other donors' samples. The CDR3 runs from the conserved cysteine through the conserved F or W. A D gene is named only where the DNA matches it firmly. Expanded clones get a size class; other rows say once, few or many, or leave the size out.

D gene	V gene	CDR3 length	clone size	J gene	CDR3 protein	CDR3 DNA
NA	TRBV20-1	11	NA	TRBJ2-7	CSADKGNEQYF	TGCAGCGCTGACAAGGGAAACGAGCAGTACTTC
TRBD2	TRBV5-1	15	many	TRBJ2-7	CASTLGTSAAYEQYF	TGCGCCAGCACCTTGGGGACTAGCGCCGCCTACGAGCAGTACTTC
NA	TRBV5-1	14	many	TRBJ2-1	CASSLERSHNEQFF	TGCGCCAGCAGCTTGGAGCGGAGCCACAATGAGCAGTTCTTC
NA	TRBV3-1	13	many	TRBJ1-5	CASSPDGNQPQHF	TGTGCCAGCAGCCCCGACGGCAATCAGCCCCAGCATTTT
NA	TRBV5-6	12	many	TRBJ2-7	CASSLGRPPQYF	TGTGCCAGCAGCTTGGGCCGGCCCCCGCAGTACTTC
TRBD2	TRBV2	17	NA	TRBJ2-5	CASSARRASGGRETQYF	TGTGCCAGCAGTGCTAGAAGGGCTAGCGGGGGGCGAGAGACCCAGTACTTC
NA	TRBV5-8	11	many	TRBJ2-1	CASSPSWEQFF	TGTGCCAGCAGCCCCTCGTGGGAGCAGTTCTTC
TRBD2	TRBV20-1	16	NA	TRBJ2-2	CSARPPSGRSPGELFF	TGCAGTGCTAGGCCCCCTAGCGGGAGGTCCCCCGGGGAGCTGTTTTTT
NA	TRBV6-1	14	NA	TRBJ1-2	CASSDHRAGYGYTF	TGTGCCAGCAGTGATCACAGGGCCGGCTATGGCTACACCTTC
TRBD2	TRBV5-1	14	once	TRBJ2-7	CASSLWGLPYEQYF	TGCGCCAGCAGCTTGTGGGGACTACCCTACGAGCAGTACTTC
NA	TRBV12-3/TRBV12-4	16	many	TRBJ2-5	CASSLGAPAIKETQYF	TGTGCCAGCAGTTTAGGGGCCCCCGCGATTAAAGAGACCCAGTACTTC
NA	TRBV27	14	many	TRBJ1-6	CASAHRESNSPLHF	TGTGCCAGCGCCCACAGGGAGAGTAATTCACCCCTCCACTTT
NA	TRBV20-1	13	many	TRBJ1-6	CSGKPRGNSPLHF	TGCAGTGGAAAGCCCAGGGGTAATTCACCCCTCCACTTT
TRBD1	TRBV27	13	NA	TRBJ1-2	CASSPQGGYGYTF	TGTGCCAGCAGTCCTCAGGGGGGCTATGGCTACACCTTC
NA	TRBV15	17	many	TRBJ1-2	CATSRASPGHSNYGYTF	TGTGCCACCAGCAGAGCCAGCCCGGGACACTCTAACTATGGCTACACCTTC